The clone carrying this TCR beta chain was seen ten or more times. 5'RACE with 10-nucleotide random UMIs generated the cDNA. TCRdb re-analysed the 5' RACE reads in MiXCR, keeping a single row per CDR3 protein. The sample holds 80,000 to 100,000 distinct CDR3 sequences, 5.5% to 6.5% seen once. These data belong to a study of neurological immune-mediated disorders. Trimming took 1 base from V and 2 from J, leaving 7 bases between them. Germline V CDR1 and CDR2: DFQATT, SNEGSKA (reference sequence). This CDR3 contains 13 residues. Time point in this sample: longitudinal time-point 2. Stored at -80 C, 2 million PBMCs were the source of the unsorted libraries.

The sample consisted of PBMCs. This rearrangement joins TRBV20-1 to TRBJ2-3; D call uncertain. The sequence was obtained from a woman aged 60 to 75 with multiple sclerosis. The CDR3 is CSARVDHTDTQYF. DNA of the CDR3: TGCAGTGCTAGAGTGGACCACACAGATACGCAGTATTTT.